The 32 T cell receptor beta chains below were found in one sample sequenced in a study of blood T cells in healthy people across ages (dated by TCRdb to between 2015 and 2016). Libraries were prepared through 5' RACE. Sequencing was carried out with an Illumina HiSeq 2500. A second roughly 6 to 11 cycle PCR used a sample-barcoded 5' primer and a J-beta primer mix. TCRdb cleaned the public reads at Q25 with fastp, built clones with MiXCR and kept in-frame beta chains. Each record represents a unique CDR3 protein, reported with the most common genes and DNA among its rows. Present in this sample are around 1,000,000 distinct CDR3 sequences, approximately 38% of which were seen just once. Of the sample, roughly 13% is held by the ten largest clones. Sequencing was done on a sample of blood. All receptors derive from a young man in good health.

The rearrangement links TRBV4-1 to TRBJ1-1; TRBD1 might be the D (6 bases). CDR1 MGHRA and CDR2 YSYEKL come from the germline V gene. The CDR3 loop spans 14 amino acids. Trimming stripped 0 bases from V and 7 bases from J, with 12 bases between. DNA for the CDR3: TGCGCCAGCAGCCAAGACAGGGGATATGTTGAAGCTTTCTTT. It yields the protein CASSQDRGYVEAFF.

This clonotype was seen once. This sequence joins TRBV9 and TRBJ2-5; 7 nucleotides align to TRBD1. Near its end, the DNA agrees better with TRBJ2-7, so the J call may be wrong. Per germline, CDR1 SGDLS and CDR2 YYNGEE. There are 18 residues in the CDR3. CDR3 sequence reads: CASSDKDRDTEINYEQYF. The CDR3 region has the DNA TGTGCCAGCAGCGATAAAGACAGGGACACTGAAATCAACTACGAGCAGTACTTC.

The gene calls are TRBV6-5 and TRBJ2-5; unclear D gene. This CDR3 is 13 amino acids long. Germline CDR1 is MNHEY and CDR2 is SVGAGI. V was pared by 3 bases and J by 11 bases, with 16 bases between. CDR3 sequence (DNA): TGTGCCAGCAGTTATCATTCCTCGGGTGAGCAGTACTTC. Residues: CASSYHSSGEQYF.

This clonotype was seen ten or more times. The chain uses TRBV7-2 and TRBJ2-1; 7 nucleotides line up with TRBD2. Germline CDR1 and CDR2: SGHTA and FQGNSA. With V trimmed by 1 base and J by 7 bases, 1 base remained unmatched. The CDR3 is made up of 13 amino acids. The CDR3 region is CASSLGTSNEQFF. CDR3 coding DNA: TGTGCCAGCAGCTTAGGGACTAGTAATGAGCAGTTCTTC.

This chain uses TRBV9 with TRBJ1-1; the match to TRBD1 covers 7 bases. Germline V gene lookup returns CDR1 SGDLS and CDR2 YYNGEE. There are 15 residues in the CDR3. V lost 3 bases, J lost 0 bases, and 5 bases stayed unmatched. CDR3 coding DNA: TGTGCCAGCAGCGGAGTTGGGACAGTGAACACTGAAGCTTTCTTT. Amino acids: CASSGVGTVNTEAFF.

This clonotype was observed a single time. The chain uses TRBV7-8 and TRBJ2-7; 10 bases line up with TRBD1. Trimming removed 2 bases from V and 7 bases from J; junction bases left unmatched: 14. Germline assignment: CDR1 SGHVS and CDR2 FQNEAQ. CDR3 length: 17 amino acids. In DNA, the CDR3 is TGTGCCAGCAGCTTACTAGAGAGGACAGGGGGATACAATGAGCAGTACTTC. As protein: CASSLLERTGGYNEQYF.

The V call is TRBV21-1, the J call TRBJ2-2; whether TRBD2, the table's D call, matches the DNA was not checked. TRBV21-1 is a documented pseudogene. CDR3 length: 16 residues. The CDR3, as DNA: TGTGCCAGCAGCAACGGGAGAAAGGGGACCACCGGGGAGCTGTTTTTT. This gives the protein CASSNGRKGTTGELFF.

The genes are TRBV29-1 and TRBJ1-1, with D hard to call. CDR3 length: 14 residues. Deletions cut 4 bases from V and 7 bases from J, with 19 bases between. Per germline, CDR1 SQVTM and CDR2 ANQGSEA. The CDR3: CSVVVGQTLLEAFF. As DNA, the CDR3 is TGCAGCGTTGTTGTAGGCCAGACCCTTCTTGAAGCTTTCTTT.

The gene calls are TRBV20-1 and TRBJ1-3; D not certain. CDR1 DFQATT and CDR2 SNEGSKA come from the germline V gene (reference sequence). The CDR3 is 18 residues long. Deletions cut 1 base from V and 6 bases from J, with 25 bases between. CDR3 sequence reads: CSARGSFLLPGLQNTIYF. The CDR3 DNA sequence: TGCAGTGCTAGAGGCAGCTTTCTTTTACCGGGCCTCCAAAACACCATATATTTT.

This chain uses TRBV10-3 with TRBJ1-1; the match to TRBD1 covers 8 bases. The CDR3 has 16 residues. Trimming cost V 3 bases and J 2 bases; bases outside gene matches: 8. CDR1 is ENHRY, CDR2 SYGVKD, per germline. The CDR3 DNA is TGTGCCATCAGTGACCTAGAGACAGGGGTTAACACTGAAGCTTTCTTT. It translates to CAISDLETGVNTEAFF.

The V gene is TRBV7-3, the J gene TRBJ2-7; TRBD2 might be the D (6 bases). There are 17 residues in the CDR3. Germline CDR1 reads SGHTA; CDR2 reads FQGTGA. V was cut by 2 bases and J by 7 bases, with 24 bases left in between. CDR3 DNA: TGTGCCAGCAGCTTAGGGATGGGGCGGGACTCCTACAATGAGCAGTACTTC. Its translation: CASSLGMGRDSYNEQYF. Full variable domain (outside the CDR3, taken from reference TRBV7-3 and TRBJ2-7): GAGVSQTPSNKVTEKGKYVELRCDPISGHTALYWYRQSLGQGPEFLIYFQGTGAADDSGLPNDRFFAVRPEGSVSTLKIQRTERGDSAVYLCASSLGMGRDSYNEQYFGPGTRLTVT.

This clonotype was recorded a few times. Compared with germline, one end of the junction differs, possibly owing to a read error. The gene calls are TRBV20-1 and TRBJ1-2; D gene ambiguous. CDR1 and CDR2 from the germline V gene are DFQATT and SNEGSKA (reference sequence). The CDR3 has 11 residues. Written as DNA, the CDR3 is TGCAGTGCCAGAGGGCAAGATGGCTACACCTTC. This gives the protein CSARGQDGYTF.

This clonotype appeared many times. This chain uses TRBV7-2 with TRBJ2-2; no definite D call. The CDR3 loop spans 13 amino acids. V dropped 2 bases and J dropped 5 bases, with 6 bases sitting between them. Germline V gives CDR1 SGHTA, CDR2 FQGNSA. CDR3 protein: CASSLLGTGELFF. The CDR3 coding sequence is TGTGCCAGCAGCTTATTGGGAACCGGGGAGCTGTTTTTT.

The chain employs TRBV6-1 and TRBJ2-1; 11 bases are a match to TRBD2. The CDR3 consists of 16 residues. The junction had 5 bases not matched to a gene; V was cut back by 0 bases and J by 7 bases. Per the germline V gene, CDR1 is MNHNS and CDR2 is SASEGT. DNA for the CDR3: TGTGCCAGCAGTGAAGCGTGGCGACTAGCGGGGAATGAGCAGTTCTTC. This gives the protein CASSEAWRLAGNEQFF.

This clonotype was observed a few times. The chain carries TRBV29-1 and TRBJ1-2, with no clear D. Germline V gives CDR1 SQVTM, CDR2 ANQGSEA. The CDR3 sequence is 9 residues long. Trimming left V 1 base short and J 8 bases short, with 2 bases between. Here the CDR3 reads CSVEGGYTF. The CDR3 nucleotides read TGCAGCGTTGAAGGGGGCTACACCTTC.

Only a few counts were recorded for this clonotype. The rearrangement uses TRBV7-2 and TRBJ2-3; TRBD1 is a possible D gene (5 bases). Germline V CDR1 and CDR2: SGHTA, FQGNSA. The V end was cut by 5 bases, the J end by 9 bases, with 21 bases between. The CDR3 is 15 amino acids. This CDR3 reads CASSPSVAGPDTQYF. The CDR3 DNA follows: TGTGCCAGCAGCCCATCCGTGGCAGGGCCTGACACGCAGTATTTT.

This clonotype turned up a few times. This chain joins TRBV12-3 or TRBV12-4 and TRBJ1-5, with 7 bases lining up with TRBD1. The ends lost 4 bases at V and 6 bases at J; junction bases unmatched: 9. There are 15 residues in the CDR3. The CDR3 DNA reads as TGTGCCAGCAGTTCCCGGACAGGTTCATTTCAGCCCCAGCATTTT. Its translation: CASSSRTGSFQPQHF.

The sample holds a few counts of this clonotype. The chain joins TRBV10-3 to TRBJ2-1; tentatively, D is TRBD1 or TRBD2 (6 bases each). The CDR3 spans 11 residues. Germline V gene sequence: CDR1 ENHRY, CDR2 SYGVKD. The V end was cut by 10 bases, the J end by 10 bases, with 14 bases between. CDR3 sequence reads: CATLGGWEQFF. In DNA, the CDR3 is TGTGCCACCCTGGGGGGCTGGGAGCAGTTCTTC.

In this sample, this clonotype turned up a few times. This chain links TRBV6-6 with TRBJ2-3; D is unresolved. There are 13 residues in the CDR3. In germline, CDR1 is MNHNY, CDR2 SVGAGI (reference sequence). The V end was cut by 0 bases, the J end by 10 bases, with 11 bases between. The CDR3 coding sequence is TGTGCCAGCAGTTACTCTCCCATGGACCCGCAGTATTTT. It encodes CASSYSPMDPQYF.

V usage is TRBV7-9 and J usage is TRBJ1-2; 9 nucleotides line up with TRBD1. From germline, CDR1 is SEHNR and CDR2 FQNEAQ (reference sequence). The ends lost 1 base at V and 3 bases at J; junction bases unmatched: 6. This CDR3 has 16 amino acids. The CDR3 DNA reads as TGTGCCAGCAGCTTAGTACAGGGGGCGACCGACTATGGCTACACCTTC. This gives the protein CASSLVQGATDYGYTF.

This clonotype was seen once. The chain combines TRBV6-2 or TRBV6-3 with TRBJ1-1; no definite D call. Germline-derived CDR1 and CDR2 are MNHEY and SVGEGT. This CDR3 spans 11 amino acids. Trimming removed 4 bases at V and 6 bases at J, with 6 bases between. This CDR3 is CASSSVAEAFF. The CDR3 nucleotides are TGTGCCAGCAGTTCAGTCGCTGAAGCTTTCTTT.

This chain links TRBV20-1 with TRBJ2-6; D ambiguous. CDR1 is DFQATT, CDR2 SNEGSKA, per germline (reference sequence). With 3 bases removed from V and 0 bases from J, the gap between germline ends came to 15 bases. This CDR3 comprises 17 residues. As DNA, the CDR3 is TGCAGTGCTAGTGGGCACACAGAAGACTCTGGGGCCAACGTCCTGACTTTC. Translated, it gives CSASGHTEDSGANVLTF.

Only a few counts were recorded for this clonotype. The V gene is TRBV10-3, the J gene TRBJ1-1; weak D call: TRBD1 (6 bases). Per germline, CDR1 ENHRY and CDR2 SYGVKD. The length of the CDR3 is 14 residues. The V end was cut by 0 bases, the J end by 6 bases, with 11 bases between. The CDR3 region is CAISESGGLAEAFF. The CDR3 nucleotides are TGTGCCATCAGTGAGTCGGGGGGGCTCGCTGAAGCTTTCTTT.

V and J are TRBV6-5 and TRBJ2-1; D is possibly TRBD1 (5 bases). CDR1 and CDR2 (germline): MNHEY, SVGAGI. CDR3 length: 11 residues. V dropped 2 bases and J dropped 12 bases, with 8 bases sitting between them. The CDR3 DNA is TGTGCCAGCAGTTACGGACATTGGCAGTTCTTC. Its protein is CASSYGHWQFF.

In its sample, this clonotype was seen a few times. This chain connects TRBV9 to TRBJ2-7, with 8 bases lining up with TRBD1. The germline gives CDR1 SGDLS, CDR2 YYNGEE. CDR3 size: 14 residues. V was pared by 2 bases and J by 7 bases, with 8 bases of the junction left unmatched. CDR3: CASSVRTGIGEQYF. The CDR3 bases are TGTGCCAGCAGCGTCCGGACAGGGATTGGGGAGCAGTACTTC.

This clonotype was seen only a few times. The chain employs TRBV29-1 and TRBJ1-1, with D possibly TRBD1 on 5 matching bases. The CDR3 is made up of 15 amino acids. The V end was cut by 6 bases, the J end by 0 bases, with 17 bases between. CDR1 and CDR2 from the germline V gene are SQVTM and ANQGSEA. This CDR3 is CSVVLVGTLNTEAFF. The CDR3 DNA reads as TGCAGCGTCGTTCTAGTGGGGACCCTGAACACTGAAGCTTTCTTT.

The chain recombines TRBV28 with TRBJ2-4; no clear D. The end of the DNA fits TRBJ2-5 better, so the J call may be wrong. CDR3 length: 14 amino acids. Germline V gives CDR1 MDHEN, CDR2 SYDVKM. CDR3 sequence: CASSLAQQSETQYF. CDR3 nucleotide sequence: TGTGCCAGCAGTTTAGCACAGCAATCAGAGACCCAGTACTTC.

This clonotype was seen ten or more times. The chain employs TRBV7-9 and TRBJ2-1; D is ambiguous. V lost 1 base, J lost 7 bases, and 5 bases lay in between. The CDR3 is made up of 12 amino acids. Germline V gene sequence: CDR1 SEHNR, CDR2 FQNEAQ (reference sequence). The CDR3 here is CASSLDSNEQFF. For the CDR3, the DNA is TGTGCCAGCAGCTTAGACAGTAATGAGCAGTTCTTC.

This clonotype appeared once. The V and J genes are TRBV7-9 and TRBJ2-2, with D uncertain. V was trimmed by 2 bases and J by 4 bases, leaving 8 bases between them. Germline V gene lookup returns CDR1 SEHNR and CDR2 FQNEAQ (reference sequence). CDR3 length: 14 residues. CDR3 loop: CASSLYLGTGELFF. The CDR3 bases are TGTGCCAGCAGCTTATATCTGGGCACCGGGGAGCTGTTTTTT.

The V and J genes are TRBV20-1 and TRBJ2-2; D gene ambiguous. CDR1 is DFQATT and CDR2 is SNEGSKA in the germline V gene (reference sequence). The V end was cut by 1 base, the J end by 5 bases, with 11 bases between. This CDR3 contains 14 residues. For the CDR3, the DNA is TGCAGTGCTAGAGTTCCAGCCCTAACCGGGGAGCTGTTTTTT. It yields the protein CSARVPALTGELFF.

As to this clonotype: One end of the junction is discordant with germline, which a read error may explain. The chain has TRBV10-3 and TRBJ2-4; D remains unclear. The assigned J gene may be wrong: the sequence end matches TRBJ2-7 better. Germline loops: CDR1 ENHRY, CDR2 SYGVKD. The CDR3 covers 13 residues. CDR3 nucleotides: TGTGCCGTCAGTGAGTCAAACGGATACGAGCAGTACTTC. Encoded protein: CAVSESNGYEQYF.

V gene TRBV7-9 combines with J gene TRBJ2-1, with D perhaps TRBD2 (6 bases). V lost 5 bases and J lost 13, with 21 bases in between. This CDR3 contains 14 residues. Germline CDR1 and CDR2: SEHNR and FQNEAQ (reference sequence). The chain's CDR3 is CASSPGTLKNIQFF. The CDR3 nucleotides are TGTGCCAGCAGCCCGGGGACTTTGAAGAACATTCAGTTCTTC.